The clone carrying this T cell receptor beta chain has just a few counts. This sample is drawn from a study of cytomegalovirus exposure and HLA in healthy donors. PCR amplification relied on 60 Vbeta primers (plus 13 Jbeta primers). TCRdb's copy holds only in-frame clones and misses some; the assay was immunoSEQ multiplex PCR. Of roughly 130,000 clones in the sample, roughly 74% were seen once. This sequence was found in a woman between 45 and 60 years old in good health and CMV-seropositive. The sequenced sample was PBMCs.

Here the CDR3 reads CSAVQGGKLFF. The CDR3 DNA follows: TGCAGTGCAGTACAGGGTGGAAAACTGTTTTTT. The chain has TRBV20-1 and TRBJ1-4; TRBD1 might be the D (6 bases). The CDR3 covers 11 residues. The V end was cut by 6 bases, the J end by 10 bases, with 12 bases between. Germline V gene data show CDR1 as DFQATT and CDR2 as SNEGSKA (reference sequence).